This T cell receptor beta chain was observed in a study of molecular identifiers for immune sequencing clone quantification. With 0 bases clipped from V and 2 bases from J, the junction kept 8 bases outside the gene matches. The CDR3 runs to 17 residues. CDR1 is LGHNA, CDR2 YNFKEQ, per germline. Libraries of naive CD8 T cells were made from about 21,000 to 970,000 sorted cells. They used 10%, 30% or 50% RNA. The table lists this clonotype with many counts. Its matching antigen is unknown. Each CDR3 protein gets one entry after TCRdb re-called the PCR reads with MiXCR. The top ten hold around 0.77% of the sample, which has tens of thousands of distinct CDR3 sequences, around 25% seen once. General observations from the study: Highly expanded clone sizes could be underestimated by identical TCR molecules sharing a barcode.

The sample was naive CD8+ T cells from blood, with Jurkat cell RNA spiked in. The subset is: FACS-sorted CD8+CD4-CCR7+CD45RA+ naive T cells. The receptor was isolated from a human donor in good health. Some libraries in this study had Jurkat cell RNA spiked in. The rearrangement links TRBV4-2 to TRBJ2-7; TRBD2 matches at 9 bases. CDR3 DNA sequence: TGTGCCAGCAGCCAAGACCGTAGCGGGAGCAAACCCTACGAGCAGTACTTC. Encoded protein: CASSQDRSGSKPYEQYF.